Listed below are T cell receptor beta chains from one sample, sequenced in a study of cytomegalovirus exposure and HLA in healthy donors. Method: immunoSEQ multiplex PCR; TCRdb's copy keeps in-frame clones and lacks some. The sample lists 200,000 to 300,000 clones, roughly 85% occurring once. The sequenced sample was PBMCs. The receptors were gathered from a girl aged 2 to 9 in good health and CMV-seronegative. The CDR3 runs from the conserved cysteine through the conserved F or W. A D gene is named only where the DNA matches it firmly. The size entry is marked missing in some rows and otherwise reads once, few, many or a size class.

j_call | d_call | v_call | clone_size | cdr3_aa | cdr3_nt
TRBJ2-7 | TRBD1 | TRBV6-1 | few | CASSEAGGPEQYF | TGTGCCAGCAGTGAGGCAGGGGGCCCCGAGCAGTACTTC
TRBJ1-2 | NA | TRBV20-1 | NA | CSARPDYGYTF | TGCAGTGCTAGACCCGACTATGGCTACACCTTC
TRBJ1-1 | TRBD1 | TRBV11-2 | NA | CASSPGQGSNTEAFF | TGTGCCAGCAGCCCCGGACAGGGATCGAACACTGAAGCTTTCTTT
TRBJ1-2 | TRBD1 | TRBV7-2 | once | CASAMDREDGYTF | TGTGCCAGCGCCATGGACAGGGAGGATGGCTACACCTTC
TRBJ2-5 | TRBD1 | TRBV7-9 | NA | CASSPIWDRPQETQYF | TGTGCCAGCAGCCCAATTTGGGACAGACCCCAAGAGACCCAGTACTTC
TRBJ1-2 | NA | TRBV4-2 | NA | CASSQEGRNYGYTF | TGTGCCAGCAGCCAAGAGGGGCGCAACTATGGCTACACCTTC
TRBJ2-3 | NA | TRBV4-1 | few | CASSQGGGISTDTQYF | TGCGCCAGCAGCCAAGGAGGAGGCATAAGCACAGATACGCAGTATTTT
TRBJ2-1 | NA | TRBV2 | NA | CASGGNEQFF | TGTGCTAGCGGAGGCAATGAGCAGTTCTTC
TRBJ1-1 | NA | TRBV10-1 | NA | CASRANSQRETEAFF | TGCGCCAGCAGGGCTAACAGCCAACGTGAAACTGAAGCTTTCTTT
TRBJ1-5 | TRBD1 | TRBV18 | once | CASSDRDNSNQPQHF | TGTGCCAGCTCAGACAGGGACAATAGCAATCAGCCCCAGCATTTT
TRBJ2-3 | TRBD2 | TRBV6-4 | NA | CASSLHLAGGARDTQYF | TGTGCCAGCAGTCTCCATCTAGCGGGAGGCGCGCGAGATACGCAGTATTTT
TRBJ1-1 | NA | TRBV11-2 | NA | CASSFVQNTEAFF | TGTGCCAGCAGCTTTGTACAGAACACTGAAGCTTTCTTT
TRBJ2-1 | NA | TRBV4-1 | NA | CASSQGNSPYNEQFF | TGCGCCAGCAGCCAAGGGAATAGCCCCTACAATGAGCAGTTCTTC
TRBJ1-3 | NA | TRBV29-1 | NA | CSVVPSSGNTIYF | TGCAGCGTTGTACCGAGCTCTGGAAACACCATATATTTT
TRBJ2-3 | NA | TRBV21-1 | NA | CAFLRGGGRAGDTQYF | TGTGCCTTCTTAAGGGGGGGCGGGAGGGCCGGAGATACGCAGTATTTT
TRBJ2-1 | NA | TRBV10-1 | NA | CASGGALNEQFF | TGCGCCAGCGGGGGGGCGTTGAATGAGCAGTTCTTC
TRBJ1-2 | TRBD1 | TRBV29-1 | NA | CSVGLRDSTNYGYTF | TGCAGCGTTGGACTCCGGGACAGTACTAACTATGGCTACACCTTC
TRBJ1-2 | NA | TRBV20-1 | NA | CSAEINYGYTF | TGCAGCGCAGAAATTAACTATGGCTACACCTTC
TRBJ2-4 | TRBD1 | TRBV7-9 | NA | CASSPLSGTGEYF | TGTGCCAGCAGCCCGCTCTCCGGGACAGGGGAGTACTTC
TRBJ2-3 | TRBD1 | TRBV27 | NA | CASKTGTASTDTQYF | TGTGCCAGCAAGACCGGGACAGCCAGCACAGATACGCAGTATTTT
TRBJ2-3 | NA | TRBV5-4 | NA | CASSPQLADTQYF | TGTGCCAGCAGCCCCCAACTAGCAGATACGCAGTATTTT
TRBJ1-2 | NA | TRBV2 | few | CASSVGSNYGYTF | TGTGCCAGCAGTGTCGGGTCAAACTATGGCTACACCTTC
TRBJ1-2 | TRBD1 | TRBV4-1 | NA | CASSQLQGPLNGYTF | TGCGCCAGCAGCCAATTACAGGGGCCCCTAAATGGCTACACCTTC
TRBJ2-1 | TRBD2 | TRBV7-9 | NA | CASSLGGGNWGYEQFF | TGTGCCAGCAGCTTAGGGGGGGGGAACTGGGGCTATGAGCAGTTCTTC
TRBJ2-1 | TRBD2 | TRBV29-1 | NA | CSVGTSAPGEQFF | TGCAGCGTTGGGACTAGCGCCCCAGGGGAGCAGTTCTTC
TRBJ1-1 | NA | TRBV11-2 | NA | CASSSNPGPQGAFF | TGTGCCAGCAGCTCAAATCCGGGCCCCCAGGGAGCTTTCTTT
TRBJ2-2 | NA | TRBV7-9 | NA | CASSFQDWVTGELFF | TGTGCCAGCAGCTTTCAGGATTGGGTCACCGGGGAGCTGTTTTTT
TRBJ2-1 | TRBD2 | TRBV5-8 | NA | CASSPRGRADEQFF | TGTGCCAGCAGTCCTCGCGGGAGGGCTGATGAGCAGTTCTTC
TRBJ1-3 | NA | TRBV5-3 | NA | CVKGRQVSGNTIYF | TGTGTCAAGGGGCGACAGGTCTCTGGAAACACCATATATTTT
TRBJ1-4 | NA | TRBV10-2 | few | CASSLSGNEKLFF | TGCGCCAGCAGCCTGTCAGGGAATGAAAAACTGTTTTTT
TRBJ1-4 | NA | TRBV25-1 | NA | CASSEKGRGFQNEKLFF | TGTGCCAGCAGTGAAAAGGGAAGGGGCTTTCAGAATGAAAAACTGTTTTTT
TRBJ1-1 | NA | TRBV5-1 | NA | CASSLAGPRDSEAFF | TGCGCCAGCAGCTTGGCCGGACCCAGGGACTCTGAAGCTTTCTTT
TRBJ2-7 | NA | TRBV5-6 | NA | CASSYGYEQYF | TGTGCCAGCAGCTACGGCTACGAGCAGTACTTC
TRBJ2-5 | TRBD2 | TRBV7-9 | NA | CASSVGRAVSETQYF | TGTGCCAGCAGCGTCGGGAGGGCAGTCAGTGAGACCCAGTACTTC
TRBJ2-1 | NA | TRBV7-8 | few | CASSLAGISYNEQFF | TGTGCCAGCAGCTTAGCCGGGATTTCCTACAATGAGCAGTTCTTC
TRBJ1-6 | NA | TRBV6-5 | NA | CASSSQSSYNSPLHF | TGTGCCAGCAGCTCACAAAGCTCCTATAATTCACCCCTCCACTTT
TRBJ2-7 | NA | TRBV7-9 | NA | CASSFQGGEQYF | TGTGCCAGCAGCTTTCAGGGAGGCGAGCAGTACTTC
TRBJ2-7 | NA | TRBV6-1 | once | CASRFRVGYEQYF | TGTGCCAGCAGATTCAGGGTAGGGTACGAGCAGTACTTC
TRBJ2-1 | TRBD2 | TRBV7-8 | NA | CASSFSGAKHNEQFF | TGTGCCAGCAGCTTTAGCGGGGCCAAACACAATGAGCAGTTCTTC
TRBJ2-1 | TRBD2 | TRBV6-5 | NA | CASCLLAGHNEQFF | TGTGCCAGTTGCCTCTTAGCGGGGCACAATGAGCAGTTCTTC
TRBJ2-3 | TRBD1 | TRBV6-7 | NA | CASSYGQGVGPDTQYF | TGTGCCAGCAGTTACGGACAGGGAGTAGGCCCAGATACGCAGTATTTT
TRBJ1-2 | NA | TRBV6-1 | NA | CASEVNTF | TGTGCCAGCGAGGTGAACACCTTC
TRBJ1-2 | NA | TRBV30 | NA | CAWKLGSGDGYTF | TGTGCCTGGAAACTCGGGAGCGGGGATGGCTACACCTTC
TRBJ2-3 | TRBD1 | TRBV12-5 | NA | CASGDRGRTDTQYF | TGTGCTAGTGGTGACAGGGGGCGCACAGATACGCAGTATTTT
TRBJ2-1 | TRBD2 | TRBV7-8 | NA | CASRLLAGGEQFF | TGTGCCAGCAGATTATTAGCGGGAGGTGAGCAGTTCTTC
TRBJ2-1 | TRBD1 | TRBV19 | NA | CASSTLTGDEQFF | TGTGCCAGTAGTACCCTCACAGGGGATGAGCAGTTCTTC
TRBJ2-7 | TRBD2 | TRBV30 | once | CAWSVTSGGQEQYF | TGTGCCTGGAGTGTAACTAGCGGGGGCCAAGAGCAGTACTTC
TRBJ2-7 | TRBD2 | TRBV5-4 | NA | CASSGRGGGASYEQYF | TGTGCCAGCAGCGGGCGCGGCGGGGGGGCGTCCTACGAGCAGTACTTC
TRBJ2-1 | NA | TRBV5-6 | NA | CASRLLAINEQFF | TGTGCCAGCAGGCTTCTAGCGATCAATGAGCAGTTCTTC
TRBJ2-2 | NA | TRBV5-1 | NA | CASSLKADLNTGELFF | TGCGCCAGCAGCTTGAAAGCGGACCTGAACACCGGGGAGCTGTTTTTT
TRBJ2-1 | NA | TRBV18 | NA | CASSPRARTWNEQFF | TGTGCCAGCTCACCACGAGCCAGGACTTGGAATGAGCAGTTCTTC
TRBJ2-1 | TRBD2 | TRBV5-1 | NA | CASSARLSGVSSYNEQFF | TGCGCCAGCAGCGCCCGCCTTAGCGGGGTTAGCTCCTACAATGAGCAGTTCTTC
TRBJ1-2 | NA | TRBV9 | NA | CASSSTGQGYTF | TGTGCCAGCAGCTCGACGGGACAAGGCTACACCTTC
TRBJ1-6 | TRBD1 | TRBV19 | NA | CASSVRQGGSPLHF | TGTGCCAGTAGTGTCCGACAGGGCGGTTCACCCCTCCACTTT
TRBJ2-2 | TRBD2 | TRBV7-6 | NA | CASSLRLAGGSPGELFF | TGTGCCAGCAGCTTGCGACTAGCGGGAGGGTCACCCGGGGAGCTGTTTTTT
TRBJ2-7 | TRBD2 | TRBV6-5 | NA | CASSSTSSGRAYEQYF | TGTGCCAGCAGTTCGACATCTAGCGGGAGGGCGTACGAGCAGTACTTC
TRBJ2-2 | NA | TRBV7-8 | NA | CASTPKLRELFF | TGTGCCAGCACTCCCAAACTCCGGGAGCTGTTTTTT
TRBJ1-3 | NA | TRBV19 | NA | CASRLQGAGNTIYF | TGTGCCAGTAGGCTACAGGGAGCTGGAAACACCATATATTTT
TRBJ2-1 | NA | TRBV21-1 | NA | CASSKEGETPSYNEQFF | TGTGCCAGCAGCAAAGAGGGAGAGACACCGAGTTACAATGAGCAGTTCTTC
TRBJ2-5 | NA | TRBV18 | NA | CASSPPLHGAQETQYF | TGTGCCAGCTCACCACCGTTACATGGGGCACAAGAGACCCAGTACTTC